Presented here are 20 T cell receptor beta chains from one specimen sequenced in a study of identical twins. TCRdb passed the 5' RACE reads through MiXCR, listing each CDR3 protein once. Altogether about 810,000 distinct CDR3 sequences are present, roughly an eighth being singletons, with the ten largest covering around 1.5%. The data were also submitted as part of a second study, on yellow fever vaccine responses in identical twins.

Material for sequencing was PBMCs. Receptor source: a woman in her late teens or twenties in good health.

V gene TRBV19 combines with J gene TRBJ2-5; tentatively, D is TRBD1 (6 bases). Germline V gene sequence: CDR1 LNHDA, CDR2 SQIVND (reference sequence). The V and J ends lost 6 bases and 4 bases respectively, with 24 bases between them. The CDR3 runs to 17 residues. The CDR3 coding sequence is TGTGCCAGTAGCCCCTGGCATGGGGGCACCCTGGGAGAGACCCAGTACTTC. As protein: CASSPWHGGTLGETQYF.

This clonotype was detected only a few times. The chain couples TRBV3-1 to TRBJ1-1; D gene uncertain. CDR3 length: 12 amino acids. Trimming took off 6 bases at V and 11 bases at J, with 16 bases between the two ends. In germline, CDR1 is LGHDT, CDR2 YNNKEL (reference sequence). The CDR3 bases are TGTGCCAGCAGAGCTGGCACAGACGCCGCTTTCTTT. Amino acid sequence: CASRAGTDAAFF.

The CDR3 region is CASSLTGQLYNEQFF. The CDR3 nucleotides read TGCGCCAGCAGCCTTACGGGACAACTATACAATGAGCAGTTCTTC. The chain has TRBV5-1 and TRBJ2-1, with a tentative D call TRBD1 (6 bases). V was cut by 4 bases and J by 4 bases, with 15 bases left in between. Germline loops: CDR1 SGHRS, CDR2 YFSETQ. The CDR3 consists of 15 residues.

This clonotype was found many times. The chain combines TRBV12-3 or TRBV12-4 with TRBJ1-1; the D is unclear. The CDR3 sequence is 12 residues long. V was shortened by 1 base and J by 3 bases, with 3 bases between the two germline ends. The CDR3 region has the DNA TGTGCCAGCAGTTTAGAGGACACTGAAGCTTTCTTT. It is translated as CASSLEDTEAFF.

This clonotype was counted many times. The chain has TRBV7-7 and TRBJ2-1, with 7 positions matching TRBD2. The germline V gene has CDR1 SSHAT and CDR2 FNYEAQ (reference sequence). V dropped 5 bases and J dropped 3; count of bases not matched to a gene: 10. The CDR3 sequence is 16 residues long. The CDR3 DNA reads TGTGCCAGCAGCCGCCTCGGTGGCGGGAGCTACAATGAGCAGTTCTTC. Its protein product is CASSRLGGGSYNEQFF.

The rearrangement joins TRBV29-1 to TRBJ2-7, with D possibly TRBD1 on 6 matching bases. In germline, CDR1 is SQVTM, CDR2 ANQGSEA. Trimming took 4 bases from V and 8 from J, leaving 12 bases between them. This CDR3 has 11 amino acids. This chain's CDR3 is CSVGTAPQQYF. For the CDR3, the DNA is TGCAGCGTTGGGACAGCCCCCCAGCAGTACTTC.

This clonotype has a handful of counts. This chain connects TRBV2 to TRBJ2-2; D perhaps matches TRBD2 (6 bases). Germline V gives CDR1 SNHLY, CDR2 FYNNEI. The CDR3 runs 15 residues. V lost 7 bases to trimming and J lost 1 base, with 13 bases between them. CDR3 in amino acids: CASKERVENTGELFF. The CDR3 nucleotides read TGTGCCAGCAAGGAGCGGGTGGAGAACACCGGGGAGCTGTTTTTT.

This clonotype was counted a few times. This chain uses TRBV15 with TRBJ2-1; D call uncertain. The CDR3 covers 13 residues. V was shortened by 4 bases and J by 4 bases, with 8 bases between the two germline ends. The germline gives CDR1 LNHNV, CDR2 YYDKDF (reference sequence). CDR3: CATSTDQYNEQFF. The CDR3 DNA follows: TGTGCCACCAGCACCGACCAGTACAATGAGCAGTTCTTC.

For the CDR3, the DNA is TGCGCCAGCAGCCAAGGGGCGGGGGGGCAAGAGACCCAGTACTTC. Translation gives CASSQGAGGQETQYF. V usage is TRBV4-1 and J usage is TRBJ2-5; 9 nucleotides align to TRBD2. Germline CDR1 MGHRA, CDR2 YSYEKL. Trimming took 1 base from V and 2 from J; bases not matched to a gene: 2. The CDR3 length is 15 residues.

The CDR3 sequence: CSARHPLGSTDTQYF. The CDR3 coding sequence is TGCAGTGCTAGACACCCTCTGGGGAGCACAGATACGCAGTATTTT. The rearrangement uses TRBV20-1 and TRBJ2-3; D unresolved. Germline V lookup: CDR1 DFQATT, CDR2 SNEGSKA (reference sequence). V lost 2 bases to trimming and J lost 0 bases, with 12 bases between them. CDR3 length equals 15 residues.

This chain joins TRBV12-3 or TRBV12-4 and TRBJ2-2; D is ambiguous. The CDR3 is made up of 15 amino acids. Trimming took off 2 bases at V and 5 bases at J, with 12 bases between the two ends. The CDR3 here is CASSLNGPSTGELFF. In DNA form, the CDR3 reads TGTGCCAGCAGTTTAAACGGGCCCTCAACCGGGGAGCTGTTTTTT.

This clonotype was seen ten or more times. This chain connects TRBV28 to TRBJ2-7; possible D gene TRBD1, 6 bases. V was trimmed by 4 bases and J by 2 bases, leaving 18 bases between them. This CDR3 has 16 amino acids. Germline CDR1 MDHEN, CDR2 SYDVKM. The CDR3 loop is CASSSDGTPNTYEQYF. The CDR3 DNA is TGTGCCAGCAGTTCTGACGGGACACCGAATACCTACGAGCAGTACTTC.

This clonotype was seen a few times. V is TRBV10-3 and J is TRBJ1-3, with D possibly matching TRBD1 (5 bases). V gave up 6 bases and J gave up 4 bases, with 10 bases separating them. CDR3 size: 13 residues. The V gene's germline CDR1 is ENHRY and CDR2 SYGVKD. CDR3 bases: TGTGCCATCAGCCTTTACAGGGGAAACACCATATATTTT. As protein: CAISLYRGNTIYF.

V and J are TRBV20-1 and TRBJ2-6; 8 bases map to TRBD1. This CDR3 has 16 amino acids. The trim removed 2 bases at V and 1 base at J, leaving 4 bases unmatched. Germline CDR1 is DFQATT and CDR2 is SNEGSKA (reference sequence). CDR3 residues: CSARSDRVSGANVLTF. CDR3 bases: TGCAGTGCTAGATCGGACAGGGTTTCTGGGGCCAACGTCCTGACTTTC.

CDR3 region: CSASFIAANTGELFF. Here the CDR3 DNA reads TGCAGCGCCTCATTTATAGCAGCGAACACCGGGGAGCTGTTTTTT. The V call is TRBV29-1, the J call TRBJ2-2; no clear D. Germline V gene sequence: CDR1 SQVTM, CDR2 ANQGSEA. This CDR3 has 15 amino acids. V was pared by 7 bases and J by 0 bases, with 15 bases between.

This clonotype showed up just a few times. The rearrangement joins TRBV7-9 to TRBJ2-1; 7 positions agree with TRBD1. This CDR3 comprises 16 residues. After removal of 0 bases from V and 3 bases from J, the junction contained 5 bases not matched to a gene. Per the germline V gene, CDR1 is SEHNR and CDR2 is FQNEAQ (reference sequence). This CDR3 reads CASSLADRALYNEQFF. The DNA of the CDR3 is TGTGCCAGCAGCTTAGCTGACAGGGCTCTCTACAATGAGCAGTTCTTC.

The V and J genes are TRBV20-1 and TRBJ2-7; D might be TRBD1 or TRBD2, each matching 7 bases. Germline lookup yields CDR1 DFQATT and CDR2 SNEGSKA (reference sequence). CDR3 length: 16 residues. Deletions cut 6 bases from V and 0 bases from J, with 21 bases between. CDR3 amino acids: CSATGRAGGFSYEQYV. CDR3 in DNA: TGCAGTGCCACGGGGAGGGCAGGGGGTTTCTCCTACGAGCAGTACGTC.

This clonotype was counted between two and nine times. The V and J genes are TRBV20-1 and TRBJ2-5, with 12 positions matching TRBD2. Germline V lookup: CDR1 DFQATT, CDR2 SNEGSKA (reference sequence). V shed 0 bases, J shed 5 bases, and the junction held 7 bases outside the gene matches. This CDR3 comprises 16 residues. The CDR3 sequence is CSARDRLAGAKETQYF. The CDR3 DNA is TGCAGTGCTAGAGATCGACTAGCGGGAGCAAAGGAGACCCAGTACTTC.

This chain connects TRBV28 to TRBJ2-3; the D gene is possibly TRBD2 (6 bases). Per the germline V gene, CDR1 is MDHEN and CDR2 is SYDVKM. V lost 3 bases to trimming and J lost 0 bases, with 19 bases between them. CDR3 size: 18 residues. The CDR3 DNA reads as TGTGCCAGCAGTTTTGGGCGGGAAACGTCTTCTAGCACAGATACGCAGTATTTT. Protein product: CASSFGRETSSSTDTQYF.

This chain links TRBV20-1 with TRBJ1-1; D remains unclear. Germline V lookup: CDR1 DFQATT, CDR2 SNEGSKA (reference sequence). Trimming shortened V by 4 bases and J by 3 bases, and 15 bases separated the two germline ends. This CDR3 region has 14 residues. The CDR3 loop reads CSANHGRLDTEAFF. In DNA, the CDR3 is TGCAGTGCTAATCACGGTCGCTTGGACACTGAAGCTTTCTTT.